The rows below give T cell receptor beta chains drawn from one sample of a study of blood T cell repertoires in COVID-19. Repertoires were generated with immunoSEQ multiplex PCR, while TCRdb's copy carries only in-frame clones and drops some. Of almost 400,000 clones listed, nearly 90% were seen once; the top ten hold about 1.7%. Sample: PBMCs or T cells enriched from blood (not recorded which). These receptors all stem from a woman in her 30s who had recovered from COVID-19. The CDR3 runs from the conserved cysteine through the conserved F or W. D genes are given only for firm matches. Clone size is not always given. Where it is, it says once, few, many or a class for expanded clones.

v_call	clone_size	d_call	j_call	cdr3_nt	cdr3_aa
TRBV30	NA	NA	TRBJ2-7	TGTGCCTGGAGTGTGACTGGGAGCTCCTACGAGCAGTACTTC	CAWSVTGSSYEQYF
TRBV6-5	NA	NA	TRBJ2-1	TGTGCCAGCAGTTACTCTGTAGATGGTGAGCAGTTCTTC	CASSYSVDGEQFF
TRBV10-3	NA	NA	TRBJ2-3	TGTGCCATCAGGAGGGGGACGGGAATAACAGATACGCAGTATTTT	CAIRRGTGITDTQYF
TRBV24-1	NA	NA	TRBJ1-2	TGTGCCACCAGTGTAGGGCCAGGGATAATGTATGGCTACACCTTC	CATSVGPGIMYGYTF
TRBV5-1	NA	NA	TRBJ1-1	TGCGCCAGCAGTTACCGGACAGAGAACACTGAAGCTTTCTTT	CASSYRTENTEAFF
TRBV3-1/TRBV3-2	NA	TRBD1	TRBJ1-1	TGTGCCAGCAGCCTTGGGACAGCGAACACTGAAGCTTTCTTT	CASSLGTANTEAFF
TRBV7-2	NA	TRBD1	TRBJ1-2	TGTGCCAGCAGCTCACAGGGGGGTAGCTATGGCTACACCTTC	CASSSQGGSYGYTF
TRBV9	few	NA	TRBJ1-6	TGTGCCAGCAGCGTCCCTGGTGAGAGTACCCTCCACTTT	CASSVPGESTLHF
TRBV6-5	NA	TRBD1	TRBJ2-7	TGTGCCAGCAGGTTGACAGGGTCGAGCTCCTACGAGCAGTACTTC	CASRLTGSSSYEQYF
TRBV3-1/TRBV3-2	NA	NA	TRBJ2-5	TGTGCCTTAGGCGGACTGAATCCACAAGAGACCCAGTACTTC	CALGGLNPQETQYF
TRBV6-5	NA	TRBD1	TRBJ1-2	TGTGCCAGCAGCTATACGACAGGGGACTATGGCTACACCTTC	CASSYTTGDYGYTF
TRBV5-1	NA	TRBD2	TRBJ2-3	TGCGCCAGCAGCCCGGAGACTAGCGGATTCACAGATACGCAGTATTTT	CASSPETSGFTDTQYF
TRBV28	once	NA	TRBJ1-3	TGTGCCAGCAGTCCTGACAACTCTGGAAACACCATATATTTT	CASSPDNSGNTIYF
TRBV18	NA	NA	TRBJ1-1	TGTGCCAGCTCACCGGACAGTTTGAACACTGAAGCTTTCTTT	CASSPDSLNTEAFF
TRBV7-3	once	NA	TRBJ2-1	TGTGCCAGCAGCTCCGCTAGCGCCACCTACAATGAGCAGTTCTTC	CASSSASATYNEQFF
TRBV30	NA	NA	TRBJ1-6	TGTGCCTGGACGGGGCGGGGTAAGGGTTCACCCCTCCACTTT	CAWTGRGKGSPLHF
TRBV4-1	few	TRBD2	TRBJ2-7	TGCGCCAGCAGCCAAGCGTCCGGGGGGTTAGCCTACGAGCAGTACTTC	CASSQASGGLAYEQYF
TRBV12-3/TRBV12-4	NA	TRBD1	TRBJ2-7	TGTGCCAGCAACGACAGGGGAGGCTACGAGCAGTACTTC	CASNDRGGYEQYF
TRBV19	NA	NA	TRBJ1-5	TGTGCCAGTAGGGAGGGTTTGGGTCAGCCCCAGCATTTT	CASREGLGQPQHF
TRBV30	NA	TRBD2	TRBJ2-3	TGTGCCTGGAGTGTAATACTAGCGGGCTTTACAGATACGCAGTATTTT	CAWSVILAGFTDTQYF
TRBV30	once	NA	TRBJ1-1	TGTGCCTGGAGTCGTTTGGTGGCCCCGAACACTGAAGCTTTCTTT	CAWSRLVAPNTEAFF
TRBV28	NA	NA	TRBJ2-3	TGTGCCAGCAGACCATCGGGAGTGCAGGTCACAGATACGCAGTATTTT	CASRPSGVQVTDTQYF
TRBV9	NA	TRBD2	TRBJ2-1	TGTGCCAGCAGCGTAGGTGCGGGGGAGGCACACAATGAGCAGTTCTTC	CASSVGAGEAHNEQFF
TRBV2	NA	NA	TRBJ1-2	TGTGCCAGCCGCTCAGATATCTATGGCTACACCTTC	CASRSDIYGYTF
TRBV4-3	NA	TRBD1	TRBJ1-4	TGCGCCAGCAGCCAAATTGTAGGGACAGGGGGCGCGAATGGTGAACTGTTTTTT	CASSQIVGTGGANGELFF
TRBV6-9	NA	TRBD1	TRBJ1-3	TGTGCCAGCGACCAGGGACAGGGGGCTTACACCATATATTTT	CASDQGQGAYTIYF
TRBV24-1	NA	NA	TRBJ1-1	TGTGCCACCGACAGGCCAGAATTGAGAGCCATGAACACTGAAGCTTTCTTT	CATDRPELRAMNTEAFF
TRBV10-3	NA	TRBD1	TRBJ2-1	TGTGCCATCAGTCGTGGACAGGCCTACAATGAGCAGTTCTTC	CAISRGQAYNEQFF
TRBV5-6	NA	NA	TRBJ1-5	TGTGCCAGCAGCAGGACAGAATATAGCAATCAGCCCCAGCATTTT	CASSRTEYSNQPQHF
TRBV2	NA	NA	TRBJ1-2	TGTGCCAGCAGTGAAGCAAGGGGATCGAACTATGGCTACACCTTC	CASSEARGSNYGYTF
TRBV19	NA	NA	TRBJ1-5	TGTGCCAGTAGTAGTTGGGTCCGGGATCAGCCCCAGCATTTT	CASSSWVRDQPQHF
TRBV3-1/TRBV3-2	NA	NA	TRBJ2-7	TGTGCCAGCAGCCAGGGAGCCAACGAGGGCGAGCAGTACTTC	CASSQGANEGEQYF
TRBV9	NA	TRBD1	TRBJ2-1	TGTGCCAGCAGCGTAGGGGACAGGGCGGGAAATGAGCAGTTCTTC	CASSVGDRAGNEQFF
TRBV28	NA	NA	TRBJ1-3	TGTGCCAGCAGTGTCCGGGACACCATATATTTT	CASSVRDTIYF
TRBV11-3	NA	TRBD1	TRBJ1-1	TGTGCCAGCAGCCCAGGACAGGGTAGGGAGACTGAAGCTTTCTTT	CASSPGQGRETEAFF
TRBV4-3	NA	TRBD1	TRBJ2-3	TGCGCCAGCAGCCAGACCGGACAGGGTGCAGATACGCAGTATTTT	CASSQTGQGADTQYF
TRBV4-1	NA	TRBD2	TRBJ2-1	TGCGCCAGCAGAAGTCCGACCGGGACTAGCGGGGGGCACAATGAGCAGTTCTTC	CASRSPTGTSGGHNEQFF
TRBV5-1	once	NA	TRBJ2-2	TGCGCCAGCAGCTTGGTCTTCGTGACCGGGGAGCTGTTTTTT	CASSLVFVTGELFF
TRBV6-2/TRBV6-3	NA	TRBD2	TRBJ2-7	TGTGCCAGCAGTCGGGGGGGATGGCAGTACTTC	CASSRGGWQYF
TRBV28	NA	NA	TRBJ1-6	TGTGCCAGCACCCTCCAGGCGGGGGCATATTCACCCCTCCACTTT	CASTLQAGAYSPLHF
TRBV7-3	NA	NA	TRBJ1-1	TGTGCCAGCAGCCCTCAAGGAGGGGCCCACACTGAAGCTTTCTTT	CASSPQGGAHTEAFF
TRBV19	NA	NA	TRBJ2-2	TGTGCCAGCCGCGGACGGTCTAAGGAGGTCGGGGAGCTGTTTTTT	CASRGRSKEVGELFF
TRBV15	NA	TRBD1	TRBJ1-6	TGTGCCACCAGCAGAGACAGGGGGCGTAATTCACCCCTCCACTTT	CATSRDRGRNSPLHF
TRBV19	NA	NA	TRBJ2-1	TGTGCCAGTACCCTCGGAGGGAACTACAATGAGCAGTTCTTC	CASTLGGNYNEQFF
TRBV28	once	NA	TRBJ1-6	TGTGCCAGCGGTCCGTGGGGGGATAATTCACCCCTCCACTTT	CASGPWGDNSPLHF
TRBV7-9	NA	TRBD1	TRBJ1-1	TGTGCCAGCAGCTTGGGACAGGGGGGCATGAACACTGAAGCTTTCTTT	CASSLGQGGMNTEAFF
TRBV2	NA	TRBD1	TRBJ1-5	TGTGCCAGCGGGGGAGACAGGGATCAGCCCCAGCATTTT	CASGGDRDQPQHF